The next 29 T cell receptor beta chains were all read from a single sample in a study of OX40 agonist ivuxolimab in advanced cancers. TCRdb keeps only in-frame clones here, not all; method: immunoSEQ multiplex PCR. The sample includes 100,000 to 150,000 clones, about 90% seen only once; the top ten take under 0.9%. The starting material was CD4+ or CD8+ T cells sorted from blood, obtained in a trial of the OX40 agonist ivuxolimab. The receptors were sampled from an adult with an advanced solid tumor such as melanoma, head and neck, liver or kidney cancer.

This chain joins TRBV28 and TRBJ1-3; 8 nucleotides match TRBD1. CDR1 MDHEN and CDR2 SYDVKM come from the germline V gene. The CDR3 is made up of 14 amino acids. After removal of 5 bases from V and 8 bases from J, the junction contained 8 bases not matched to a gene. In DNA, the CDR3 is TGTGCCAGCAGTAGCGGACAGGGAAGGGACACCATATATTTT. Its protein product is CASSSGQGRDTIYF. The full variable domain, in which reference TRBV28 and TRBJ1-3 provide the parts outside the CDR3, is DVKVTQSSRYLVKRTGEKVFLECVQDMDHENMFWYRQDPGLGLRLIYFSYDVKMKEKGDIPEGYSVSREKKERFSLILESASTNQTSMYLCASSSGQGRDTIYFGEGSWLTVV.

The J gene is TRBJ1-1, the V gene TRBV30, with D unresolved. V lost 0 bases to trimming and J lost 1 base, with 9 bases between them. CDR3 length: 14 residues. In germline, CDR1 is GTSNPN, CDR2 SVGIG (reference sequence). The CDR3 coding sequence is TGTGCCTGGAGTGTAACCAGAGGGAACACTGAAGCTTTCTTT. Translating it yields CAWSVTRGNTEAFF.

The chain combines TRBV5-4 with TRBJ2-1; 7 nucleotides align to TRBD2. The ends lost 4 bases at V and 0 bases at J; junction bases unmatched: 4. Germline CDR1 reads SGHNT; CDR2 reads YYREEE (reference sequence). CDR3 length: 15 residues. Here the CDR3 DNA reads TGTGCCAGCAGCGCAGGACTAGACTCCTACAATGAGCAGTTCTTC. Translating it yields CASSAGLDSYNEQFF.

The chain uses TRBV6-4 and TRBJ2-1, with 13 bases aligning to TRBD2. V dropped 4 bases and J dropped 7; count of bases not matched to a gene: 4. CDR3 size: 15 residues. CDR1 MRHNA and CDR2 SNTAGT come from the germline V gene. DNA for the CDR3: TGTGCCAGCAGTGCGGGACTAGCGGGATCAAATGAGCAGTTCTTC. Translating gives CASSAGLAGSNEQFF.

The chain carries TRBV28 and TRBJ1-2; D is uncertain. The CDR3 has 14 residues. Per germline, CDR1 MDHEN and CDR2 SYDVKM. Between the trimmed V and J ends, which lost 4 bases and 7 bases, there was a span of 16 bases. The CDR3 nucleotides read TGTGCCAGCAGTTCCTACATAGAGGGCGGTGGCTACACCTTC. It yields the protein CASSSYIEGGGYTF.

The chain links TRBV5-1 to TRBJ2-7; D gene unclear. CDR1 is SGHRS and CDR2 is YFSETQ in the germline V gene. Trimming removed 4 bases at V and 3 bases at J, with 11 bases between. The CDR3 covers 13 residues. The CDR3 here is CASSADQGYEQYF. CDR3 nucleotide sequence: TGCGCCAGCAGCGCGGACCAAGGCTACGAGCAGTACTTC.

J is TRBJ1-2 and V is TRBV19; D perhaps matches TRBD1 (6 bases). This CDR3 spans 14 amino acids. Germline V gives CDR1 LNHDA, CDR2 SQIVND (reference sequence). Trimming shortened V by 4 bases and J by 5 bases, and 14 bases separated the two germline ends. CDR3 bases: TGTGCCAGTAGTACCCAGGACAGTCTATATGGCTACACCTTC. Amino acids: CASSTQDSLYGYTF.

This clone was observed a handful of times. The chain recombines TRBV28 with TRBJ2-2, with 9 bases identical to TRBD2. V lost 3 bases, J lost 7 bases, and 6 bases stayed unmatched. This CDR3 has 15 residues. CDR1 and CDR2 from the germline V gene are MDHEN and SYDVKM. CDR3 in amino acids: CASSFAGGPNGELFF. The CDR3 DNA is TGTGCCAGCAGTTTCGCGGGAGGGCCAAACGGGGAGCTGTTTTTT. Filled out from reference TRBV28 and TRBJ2-2, the complete variable domain reads DVKVTQSSRYLVKRTGEKVFLECVQDMDHENMFWYRQDPGLGLRLIYFSYDVKMKEKGDIPEGYSVSREKKERFSLILESASTNQTSMYLCASSFAGGPNGELFFGEGSRLTVL.

In its sample, this clone was seen once. The CDR3 DNA is TGCGCCAGCAGCTTGGAACCGGGACTCGGTTGGTACGAGCAGTACTTC. Encoded protein: CASSLEPGLGWYEQYF. The chain recombines TRBV5-1 with TRBJ2-7; weak D call: TRBD2 (6 bases). Trimming stripped 0 bases from V and 4 bases from J, with 17 bases between. CDR3 length: 16 amino acids. Germline assignment: CDR1 SGHRS and CDR2 YFSETQ.

This chain uses TRBV6-1 with TRBJ2-7; the D gene is possibly TRBD1 (6 bases). Trimming left V 4 bases short and J 3 bases short, with 10 bases between. Germline-derived CDR1 and CDR2 are MNHNS and SASEGT. The CDR3 extends over 13 amino acids. The CDR3 loop reads CASSGTALYEQYF. In DNA, the CDR3 is TGTGCCAGCAGTGGGACAGCTCTCTACGAGCAGTACTTC.

This chain connects TRBV10-3 to TRBJ1-4; unclear D gene. CDR3 size: 14 residues. V was shortened by 10 bases and J by 0 bases, with 12 bases between the two germline ends. Germline CDR1 reads ENHRY; CDR2 reads SYGVKD. CDR3 bases: TGTGCCACCAAGGCGCCCGCAACTAATGAAAAACTGTTTTTT. This encodes CATKAPATNEKLFF.

The J gene is TRBJ1-1, the V gene TRBV6-1, with D maybe TRBD1 (5 bases). The germline gives CDR1 MNHNS, CDR2 SASEGT. The V end lost 4 bases, the J end lost 4 bases, and 16 bases lay between the germline ends. This CDR3 has 15 residues. CDR3 residues: CASSGPGRSLTEAFF. Written as DNA, the CDR3 is TGTGCCAGCAGTGGACCGGGACGGTCTCTCACTGAAGCTTTCTTT.

In its sample, this clone was seen once. The V call is TRBV18, the J call TRBJ1-1; 8 bases match TRBD1. With 3 bases clipped from V and 0 bases from J, the junction kept 3 bases outside the gene matches. CDR1 KGHSH and CDR2 LQKENI come from the germline V gene. The CDR3 sequence is 15 residues long. CDR3 loop: CASSPGTGMNTEAFF. CDR3 bases: TGTGCCAGCTCACCGGGGACAGGTATGAACACTGAAGCTTTCTTT.

The chain carries TRBV19 and TRBJ2-1; 7 nucleotides align to TRBD2. The CDR3 sequence is 16 residues long. The ends lost 5 bases at V and 3 bases at J; junction bases unmatched: 10. CDR1 is LNHDA and CDR2 is SQIVND in the germline V gene (reference sequence). This CDR3 reads CASSPPAGALYNEQFF. Here the CDR3 DNA reads TGTGCCAGTAGTCCCCCGGCGGGAGCCCTCTACAATGAGCAGTTCTTC.

This sequence joins TRBV7-3 and TRBJ2-6; D is undetermined. Germline V gene sequence: CDR1 SGHTA, CDR2 FQGTGA. Trimming shortened V by 3 bases and J by 2 bases, and 2 bases separated the two germline ends. This CDR3 comprises 13 residues. The CDR3 DNA reads as TGTGCCAGCAGCTTCGCTGGGGCCAACGTCCTGACTTTC. It codes for CASSFAGANVLTF.

The genes are TRBV28 and TRBJ2-7; D might be TRBD2 (5 bases). Germline CDR1 is MDHEN and CDR2 is SYDVKM. V was cut by 5 bases and J by 1 base, with 9 bases left in between. This CDR3 spans 13 amino acids. CDR3 protein: CASSRSGSYEQYF. In nucleotides, the CDR3 is TGTGCCAGCAGTCGAAGCGGATCCTACGAGCAGTACTTC.

V and J are TRBV19 and TRBJ1-3, with D possibly TRBD1 on 5 matching bases. V was trimmed by 10 bases and J by 0 bases, leaving 22 bases between them. Germline V CDR1 and CDR2: LNHDA, SQIVND (reference sequence). This CDR3 contains 17 residues. The CDR3 DNA reads as TGTGCCACCGAGAGGTCCACCCCCGGACACTCTGGAAACACCATATATTTT. Translated: CATERSTPGHSGNTIYF.

The J gene is TRBJ2-7, the V gene TRBV5-6; TRBD1 aligns across 9 bases. This CDR3 spans 15 amino acids. Losses at the gene ends were 4 bases for V and 0 bases for J; bases not matched to a gene: 5. Germline V CDR1 and CDR2: SGHDT, YYEEEE. The CDR3, as DNA: TGTGCCAGCAGCCGGAAGGGACAGGGCTCCTACGAGCAGTACTTC. This encodes CASSRKGQGSYEQYF.

This clone has more than one count but fewer than ten. V is TRBV2 and J is TRBJ1-2, with 7 bases aligning to TRBD1. Germline trimming cut 8 bases from V and 4 bases from J; bases unmatched to any gene: 7. The length of the CDR3 is 13 residues. CDR1 SNHLY and CDR2 FYNNEI come from the germline V gene. The CDR3 nucleotides read TGTGCCAGCTACAGGGGCCTCTCCTATGGCTACACCTTC. It specifies CASYRGLSYGYTF.

The genes are TRBV9 and TRBJ2-1; D unclear. CDR3 length equals 14 residues. V lost 0 bases, J lost 7 bases, and 11 bases lay in between. From germline, CDR1 is SGDLS and CDR2 YYNGEE. The CDR3 nucleotides are TGTGCCAGCAGCGTAGGACTCACCTCTAATGAGCAGTTCTTC. It translates to CASSVGLTSNEQFF. The full variable domain, in which reference TRBV9 and TRBJ2-1 provide the parts outside the CDR3, is DSGVTQTPKHLITATGQRVTLRCSPRSGDLSVYWYQQSLDQGLQFLIQYYNGEERAKGNILERFSAQQFPDLHSELNLSSLELGDSALYFCASSVGLTSNEQFFGPGTRLTVL.

The gene calls are TRBV28 and TRBJ2-7, with 11 bases aligning to TRBD2. J gave up 3 bases and V 4 bases, and 8 bases lay outside the gene matches. This CDR3 has 16 residues. The V gene's germline CDR1 is MDHEN and CDR2 SYDVKM. CDR3 sequence: CASSSIGTSGYYEQYF. The DNA of the CDR3 is TGTGCCAGCAGTTCGATTGGGACTAGCGGATACTACGAGCAGTACTTC.

The genes are TRBV18 and TRBJ1-1; D uncertain. CDR3 length equals 17 residues. The germline gives CDR1 KGHSH, CDR2 LQKENI. V gave up 0 bases and J gave up 1 base, with 15 bases separating them. The chain's CDR3 is CASSPPGIAGRNTEAFF. For the CDR3, the DNA is TGTGCCAGCTCACCACCGGGAATCGCCGGCCGGAACACTGAAGCTTTCTTT.

CDR3 sequence: CASSLGQGGGEKLFF. CDR3 coding DNA: TGTGCCAGCAGTTTAGGACAGGGAGGAGGTGAAAAACTGTTTTTT. The V call is TRBV28, the J call TRBJ1-4; 8 bases fit TRBD1. CDR1 is MDHEN and CDR2 is SYDVKM in the germline V gene. V dropped 2 bases and J dropped 7; count of bases not matched to a gene: 6. The CDR3 runs to 15 residues.

The chain links TRBV5-6 to TRBJ2-5; either TRBD1 or TRBD2 may fit D (5 bases each). This CDR3 spans 14 amino acids. Trimming pared 0 bases from V and 3 bases from J, leaving 9 bases between. Germline V CDR1 and CDR2: SGHDT, YYEEEE. CDR3 protein: CASSLGGTKETQYF. For the CDR3, the DNA is TGTGCCAGCAGCTTGGGGGGGACGAAAGAGACCCAGTACTTC.

The V call is TRBV7-2, the J call TRBJ1-2; TRBD1 might be the D (6 bases). Germline V lookup: CDR1 SGHTA, CDR2 FQGNSA. The V and J ends lost 5 bases and 4 bases respectively, with 14 bases between them. This CDR3 region has 14 residues. The CDR3, as DNA: TGTGCCAGCAGCATCACAGGGTTTTTCTATGGCTACACCTTC. Translating it yields CASSITGFFYGYTF.

The rearrangement links TRBV5-5 to TRBJ1-2; 11 nucleotides agree with TRBD1. The CDR3 length is 14 residues. Germline V CDR1 and CDR2: SGHKS, YYEKEE (reference sequence). V trimming: 2 bases; J trimming: 7 bases; junction bases outside the gene matches: 4. In DNA, the CDR3 is TGTGCCAGCAGCTTCGGACAGGGGGCGTTTGGCTACACCTTC. This encodes CASSFGQGAFGYTF.

This chain links TRBV6-6 with TRBJ2-7; 9 bases fit TRBD1. The CDR3 covers 13 residues. The trim removed 6 bases at V and 4 bases at J, leaving 4 bases unmatched. The germline CDR1 and CDR2 sequences are MNHNY and SVGAGI (reference sequence). The CDR3 spells CASRKTGGYEQYF. The CDR3 DNA is TGTGCCAGCAGGAAGACAGGGGGGTACGAGCAGTACTTC.

The chain uses TRBV27 and TRBJ2-7; D unclear. Germline CDR1 reads MNHEY; CDR2 reads SMNVEV (reference sequence). V was shortened by 5 bases and J by 6 bases, with 14 bases between the two germline ends. This CDR3 has 13 residues. CDR3 sequence (DNA): TGTGCCAGCAGTATTCAGGTTTCGGCCGAGCAGTACTTC. Protein: CASSIQVSAEQYF.

V gene TRBV28 combines with J gene TRBJ2-3; D may be TRBD2 (6 bases). Trimming shortened V by 1 base and J by 2 bases, and 19 bases separated the two germline ends. From germline, CDR1 is MDHEN and CDR2 SYDVKM. The CDR3 runs 18 residues. This chain's CDR3 is CASSLYRSVTGATDTQYF. DNA for the CDR3: TGTGCCAGCAGTTTATACCGTTCAGTGACGGGAGCCACAGATACGCAGTATTTT.